The 8 T cell receptor beta chains listed next were all sequenced from one sample in a study of cytomegalovirus exposure and HLA in healthy donors. Primers: 60 Vbeta forward and 13 Jbeta reverse. Assay used: immunoSEQ multiplex PCR; TCRdb lists only in-frame clones, some missing. The sample comprises 100,000 to 150,000 clones, around 80% of which are singletons, and less than 3.5% rests with the top ten. Specimen: PBMCs. These receptors were taken from a woman aged 40 to 50 in good health and CMV-seropositive.

The CDR3 reads CASSESQGYNSPLHF. Here the CDR3 DNA reads TGTGCCAGCAGTGAATCACAGGGTTATAATTCACCCCTCCACTTT. The chain uses TRBV6-1 and TRBJ1-6, with D perhaps TRBD1 (6 bases). The CDR3 totals 15 residues. The germline V gene encodes CDR1 MNHNS and CDR2 SASEGT. V lost 2 bases, J lost 4 bases, and 9 bases lay in between.

This rearrangement joins TRBV6-5 to TRBJ2-7, with D maybe TRBD2 (6 bases). Trimming removed 4 bases at V and 6 bases at J, with 16 bases between. CDR1 and CDR2 from the germline V gene are MNHEY and SVGAGI. CDR3 length: 14 amino acids. The CDR3 nucleotides are TGTGCCAGCAGTTCCCCGGGACTGTCCAGCGAGCAGTACTTC. It is translated as CASSSPGLSSEQYF.

The gene calls are TRBV10-2 and TRBJ2-3; 10 bases match TRBD2. J lost 4 bases, V lost 5 bases, and 9 bases had no gene match. The length of the CDR3 is 16 residues. From germline, CDR1 is WSHSY and CDR2 SAAADI. The CDR3 nucleotides read TGCGCCAGCAGTTCCCCCTCTAGCGGGAGAGCAGATACGCAGTATTTT. Protein: CASSSPSSGRADTQYF.

This chain joins TRBV27 and TRBJ2-2, with D tentatively TRBD1 (5 bases). Germline V gene data show CDR1 as MNHEY and CDR2 as SMNVEV (reference sequence). This CDR3 has 14 residues. The germline V and J ends were trimmed by 5 bases and 6 bases, with 13 bases remaining between them. The chain's CDR3 is CASSETQGPGELFF. CDR3 bases: TGTGCCAGCAGTGAAACCCAGGGCCCCGGGGAGCTGTTTTTT.

V and J are TRBV5-4 and TRBJ1-4; D remains unclear. V was clipped by 2 bases and J by 4 bases, with 6 bases between them. The CDR3 is made up of 13 amino acids. Per the germline V gene, CDR1 is SGHNT and CDR2 is YYREEE (reference sequence). The CDR3 sequence: CASSLQVNEKLFF. CDR3 DNA sequence: TGTGCCAGCAGCTTACAAGTTAATGAAAAACTGTTTTTT.

The chain recombines TRBV29-1 with TRBJ1-2, with 8 bases lining up with TRBD1. Germline CDR1 reads SQVTM; CDR2 reads ANQGSEA. Germline trimming cut 6 bases from V and 2 bases from J; bases unmatched to any gene: 8. This CDR3 is built from 14 residues. The CDR3 spells CSVSTTGDNYGYTF. The CDR3 coding sequence is TGCAGCGTCTCAACGACAGGGGACAACTATGGCTACACCTTC.

The V gene is TRBV15, the J gene TRBJ2-7; 9 bases align to TRBD1. The CDR3 is 15 residues long. The germline V gene encodes CDR1 LNHNV and CDR2 YYDKDF (reference sequence). J was trimmed by 4 bases and V by 4 bases; bases with no gene match: 8. The DNA for the CDR3 is TGTGCCACCAGCATGGGACAGGGCGGTCGGTACGAGCAGTACTTC. Amino acids: CATSMGQGGRYEQYF.

The CDR3 nucleotides are TGTGCCTGGGCGACTAGCGGCACAGATACGCAGTATTTT. Its translation is CAWATSGTDTQYF. The chain links TRBV30 to TRBJ2-3, with 8 bases lining up with TRBD2. The CDR3 consists of 13 residues. The junction had 2 bases not matched to a gene; V was cut back by 5 bases and J by 1 base. Germline assignment: CDR1 GTSNPN and CDR2 SVGIG (reference sequence).